The clone carrying this TCR beta chain counts as medium-sized. The sample is drawn from a study of metastatic and nonmetastatic thyroid tumors. Thyroid surgery had not been preceded by any treatment in any patient. TCRdb re-called the PCR reads via MiXCR. In the table there are 18,000 or so clones, more than 25% of which are singletons. V was clipped by 8 bases and J by 5 bases, with 18 bases between them. The CDR3 sequence is 14 residues long. The J gene is TRBJ2-5, the V gene TRBV12-3 or TRBV12-4; TRBD1 is a possible D gene (6 bases). Sequencing used tumor tissue. The receptor was derived from a female donor with papillary thyroid cancer or a benign thyroid nodule (not recorded which). Some clones in this sample may be carry-over from other donors' samples. CDR3 loop: CASGRGSLAETQYF. The CDR3 DNA reads TGTGCCAGCGGTAGGGGGAGCCTTGCGGAGACCCAGTACTTC.